This T cell receptor beta chain is from a study of CD8 T cells in Susac syndrome. The germline gives CDR1 MGHDK, CDR2 SYGVNS. The CDR3 runs 18 residues. Trimming took 4 bases from V and 1 from J; bases not matched to a gene: 13. Reverse transcription of 0.5 to 1 ug RNA used random hexamers. TCRdb passed the immunoSEQ multiplex PCR reads through MiXCR, listing each CDR3 protein once. Among 92,000 or so distinct CDR3 sequences, around 96% were seen once, and the ten largest hold 0.62%. The receptor's source is a human donor with Susac syndrome. The sequenced sample consisted of CD8+ T cells from PBMCs. The chain joins TRBV25-1 to TRBJ2-1, with 7 bases fitting TRBD2. The CDR3 protein is CASSGGTTKGVSYNEQFF. The CDR3 DNA follows: TGTGCCAGCAGTGGCGGGACTACCAAGGGTGTGTCCTACAATGAGCAGTTCTTC.